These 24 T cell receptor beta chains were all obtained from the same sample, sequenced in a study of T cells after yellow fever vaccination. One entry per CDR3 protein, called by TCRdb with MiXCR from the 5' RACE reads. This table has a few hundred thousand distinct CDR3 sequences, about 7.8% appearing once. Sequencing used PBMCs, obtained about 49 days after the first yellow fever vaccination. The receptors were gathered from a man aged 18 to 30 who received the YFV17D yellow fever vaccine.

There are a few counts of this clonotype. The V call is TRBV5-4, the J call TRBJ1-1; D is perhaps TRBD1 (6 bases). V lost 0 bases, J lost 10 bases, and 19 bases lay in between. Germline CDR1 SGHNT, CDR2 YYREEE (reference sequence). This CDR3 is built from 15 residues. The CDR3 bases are TGTGCCAGCAGCTTGGACGGTTATCAGGGGATGGGAGCTTTCTTT. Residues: CASSLDGYQGMGAFF. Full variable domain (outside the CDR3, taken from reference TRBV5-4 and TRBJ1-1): ETGVTQSPTHLIKTRGQQVTLRCSSQSGHNTVSWYQQALGQGPQFIFQYYREEENGRGNFPPRFSGLQFPNYSSELNVNALELDDSALYLCASSLDGYQGMGAFFGQGTRLTVV.

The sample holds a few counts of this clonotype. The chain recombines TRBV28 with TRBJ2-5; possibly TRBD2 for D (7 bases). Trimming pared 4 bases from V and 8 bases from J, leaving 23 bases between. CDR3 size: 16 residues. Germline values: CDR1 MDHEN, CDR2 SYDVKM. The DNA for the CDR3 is TGTGCCAGCAGTTCCGGGGAGGGGGGGAAGAAGAGAACCCAGTACTTC. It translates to CASSSGEGGKKRTQYF.

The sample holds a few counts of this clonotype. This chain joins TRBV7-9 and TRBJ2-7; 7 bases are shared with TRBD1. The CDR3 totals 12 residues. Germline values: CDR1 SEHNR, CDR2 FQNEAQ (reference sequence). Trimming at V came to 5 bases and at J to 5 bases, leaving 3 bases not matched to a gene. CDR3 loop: CASSADRDEQYV. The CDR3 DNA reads TGTGCCAGCAGCGCTGACAGGGACGAGCAGTACGTC.

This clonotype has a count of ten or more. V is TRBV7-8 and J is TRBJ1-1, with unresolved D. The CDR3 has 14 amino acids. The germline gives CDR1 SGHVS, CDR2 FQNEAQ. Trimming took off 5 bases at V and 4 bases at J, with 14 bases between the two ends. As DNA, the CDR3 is TGTGCCAGCAGCCCCATTTACCGAAGCACTGAAGCTTTCTTT. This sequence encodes CASSPIYRSTEAFF.

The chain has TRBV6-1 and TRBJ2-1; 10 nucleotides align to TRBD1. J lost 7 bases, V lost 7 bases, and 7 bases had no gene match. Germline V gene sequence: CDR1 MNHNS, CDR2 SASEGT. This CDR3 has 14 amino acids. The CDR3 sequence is CASTAGQGWNEQFF. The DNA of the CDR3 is TGTGCCAGCACGGCGGGACAGGGGTGGAATGAGCAGTTCTTC.

CDR3 bases: TGCAGTGCTACCAAAGGGACTAGCGGGGGCCATTCCTACGAGCAGTACTTC. It yields the protein CSATKGTSGGHSYEQYF. J is TRBJ2-7 and V is TRBV20-1; 14 nucleotides match TRBD2. This CDR3 is built from 17 residues. V trimming: 4 bases; J trimming: 1 base; junction bases outside the gene matches: 9. Germline V gene sequence: CDR1 DFQATT, CDR2 SNEGSKA (reference sequence).

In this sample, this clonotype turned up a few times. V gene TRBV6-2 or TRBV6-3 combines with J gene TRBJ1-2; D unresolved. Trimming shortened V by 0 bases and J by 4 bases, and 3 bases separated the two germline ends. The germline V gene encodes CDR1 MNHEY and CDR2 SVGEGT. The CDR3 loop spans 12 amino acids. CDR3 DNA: TGTGCCAGCAGTTACTCGCCCTATGGCTACACCTTC. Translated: CASSYSPYGYTF.

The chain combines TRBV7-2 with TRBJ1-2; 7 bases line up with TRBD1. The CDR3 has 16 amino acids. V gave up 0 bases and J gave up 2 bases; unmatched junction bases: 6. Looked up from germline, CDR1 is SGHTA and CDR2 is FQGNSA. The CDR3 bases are TGTGCCAGCAGCTTAGCCCCAGCGACAGGGAACTATGGCTACACCTTC. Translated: CASSLAPATGNYGYTF.

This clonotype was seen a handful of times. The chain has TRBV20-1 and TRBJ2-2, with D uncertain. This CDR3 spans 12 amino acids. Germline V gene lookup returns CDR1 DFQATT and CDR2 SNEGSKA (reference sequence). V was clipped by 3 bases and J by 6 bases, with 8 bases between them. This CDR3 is CSASVGAGELFF. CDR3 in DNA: TGCAGTGCTAGTGTGGGTGCCGGGGAGCTGTTTTTT.

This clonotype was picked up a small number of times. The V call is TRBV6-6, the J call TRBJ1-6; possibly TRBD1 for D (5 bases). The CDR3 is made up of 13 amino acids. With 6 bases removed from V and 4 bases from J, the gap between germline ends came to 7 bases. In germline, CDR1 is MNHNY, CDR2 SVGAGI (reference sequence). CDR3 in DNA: TGTGCCAGCAGGACAGTTTATAATTCACCCCTCCACTTT. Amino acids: CASRTVYNSPLHF.

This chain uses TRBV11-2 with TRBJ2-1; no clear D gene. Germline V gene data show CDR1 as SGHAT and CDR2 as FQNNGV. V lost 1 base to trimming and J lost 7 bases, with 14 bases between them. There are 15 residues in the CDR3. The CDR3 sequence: CASSLGPGVPNEQFF. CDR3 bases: TGTGCCAGCAGCTTAGGTCCAGGCGTCCCTAATGAGCAGTTCTTC.

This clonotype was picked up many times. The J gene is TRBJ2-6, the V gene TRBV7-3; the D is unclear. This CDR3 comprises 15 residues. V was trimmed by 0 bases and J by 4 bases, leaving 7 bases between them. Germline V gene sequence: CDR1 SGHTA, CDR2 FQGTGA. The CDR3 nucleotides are TGTGCCAGCAGCTTAACAGGGCCCGGGGCCAACGTCCTGACTTTC. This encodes CASSLTGPGANVLTF.

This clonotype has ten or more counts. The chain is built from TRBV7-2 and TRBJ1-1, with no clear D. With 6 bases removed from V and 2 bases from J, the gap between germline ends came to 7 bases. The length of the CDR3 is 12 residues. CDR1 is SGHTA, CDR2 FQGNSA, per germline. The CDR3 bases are TGTGCCAGCAGAGGTCCTAACACTGAAGCTTTCTTT. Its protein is CASRGPNTEAFF.

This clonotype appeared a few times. The CDR3 DNA reads TGTGCCAGCAGTCTCGGGACAGTATCTAACTATGGCTACACCTTC. It codes for CASSLGTVSNYGYTF. This chain links TRBV12-3 or TRBV12-4 with TRBJ1-2; 7 positions agree with TRBD1. V lost 5 bases to trimming and J lost 0 bases; unmatched junction nucleotides: 6. The CDR3 extends over 15 amino acids.

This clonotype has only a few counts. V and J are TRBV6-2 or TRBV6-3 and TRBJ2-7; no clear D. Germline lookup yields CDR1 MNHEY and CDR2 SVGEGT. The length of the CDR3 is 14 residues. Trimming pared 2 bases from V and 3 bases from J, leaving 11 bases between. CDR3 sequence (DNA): TGTGCCAGCAGTTACGTTGGCTTCTACTACGAGCAGTACGTC. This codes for CASSYVGFYYEQYV.

The CDR3 sequence: CASSLDGTAGYTF. CDR3 DNA: TGTGCCAGCAGCTTGGATGGGACAGCGGGCTACACCTTC. The V and J genes are TRBV7-6 and TRBJ1-2; 7 bases fit TRBD1. Germline lookup yields CDR1 SGHVS and CDR2 FNYEAQ. The CDR3 loop spans 13 amino acids. The V segment lost 3 bases and the J segment 8 bases; nucleotides outside the gene matches: 6.

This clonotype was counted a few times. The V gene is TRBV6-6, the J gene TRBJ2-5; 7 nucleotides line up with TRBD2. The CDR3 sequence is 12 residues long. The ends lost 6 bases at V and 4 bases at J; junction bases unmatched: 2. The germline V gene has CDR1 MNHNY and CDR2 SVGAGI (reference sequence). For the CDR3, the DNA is TGTGCCAGCAGAGGGGAGGGAGAGACCCAGTACTTC. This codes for CASRGEGETQYF.

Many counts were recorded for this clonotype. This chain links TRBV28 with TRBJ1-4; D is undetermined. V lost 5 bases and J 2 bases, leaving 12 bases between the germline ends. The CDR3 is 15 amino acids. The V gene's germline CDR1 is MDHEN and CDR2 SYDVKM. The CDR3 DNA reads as TGTGCCAGCAGTCTCGGTCGTTGGACTAATGAAAAACTGTTTTTT. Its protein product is CASSLGRWTNEKLFF.

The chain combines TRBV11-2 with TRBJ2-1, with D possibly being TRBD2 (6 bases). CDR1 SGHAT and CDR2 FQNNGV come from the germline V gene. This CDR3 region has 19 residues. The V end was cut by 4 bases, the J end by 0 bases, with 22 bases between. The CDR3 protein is CASSSRAAGAPSSYNEQFF. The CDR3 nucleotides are TGTGCCAGCAGCTCCAGGGCAGCGGGCGCCCCGAGCTCCTACAATGAGCAGTTCTTC.

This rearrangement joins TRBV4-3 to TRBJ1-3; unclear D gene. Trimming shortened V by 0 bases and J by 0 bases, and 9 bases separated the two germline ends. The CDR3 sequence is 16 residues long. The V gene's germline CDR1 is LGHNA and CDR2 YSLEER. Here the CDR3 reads CASSQDARPSGNTIYF. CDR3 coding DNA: TGCGCCAGCAGCCAAGACGCCAGACCCTCTGGAAACACCATATATTTT.

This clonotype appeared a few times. The chain's CDR3 is CASSRQGTGHPGELFF. The CDR3 DNA follows: TGTGCCAGCTCACGTCAAGGGACAGGCCATCCCGGGGAGCTGTTTTTT. This rearrangement joins TRBV18 to TRBJ2-2; 8 bases match TRBD1. V lost 4 bases to trimming and J lost 6 bases; unmatched junction nucleotides: 10. This CDR3 region has 16 residues. Germline V CDR1 and CDR2: KGHSH, LQKENI.

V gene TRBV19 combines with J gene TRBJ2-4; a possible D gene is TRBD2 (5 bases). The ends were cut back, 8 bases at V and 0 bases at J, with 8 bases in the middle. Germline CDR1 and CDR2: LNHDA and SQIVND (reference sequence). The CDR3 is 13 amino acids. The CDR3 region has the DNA TGTGCCAGTCGGGGTCTAGCCAAAAACATTCAGTACTTC. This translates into CASRGLAKNIQYF.

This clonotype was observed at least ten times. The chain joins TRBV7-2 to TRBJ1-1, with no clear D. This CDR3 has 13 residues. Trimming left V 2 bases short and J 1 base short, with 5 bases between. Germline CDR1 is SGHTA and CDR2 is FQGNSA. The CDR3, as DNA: TGTGCCAGCAGCTTATACGGGAACACTGAAGCTTTCTTT. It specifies CASSLYGNTEAFF.

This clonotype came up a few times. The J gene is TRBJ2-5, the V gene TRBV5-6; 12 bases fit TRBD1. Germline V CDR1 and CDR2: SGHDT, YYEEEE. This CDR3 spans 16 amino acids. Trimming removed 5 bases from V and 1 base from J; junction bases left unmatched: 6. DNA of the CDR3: TGTGCCAGCAGTAATTGGGACAGGGGGCGCCAAGAGACCCAGTACTTC. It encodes CASSNWDRGRQETQYF.